The 17 T cell receptor beta chains in this list originate from one sample, sequenced in a study of T cell changes during pregnancy in multiple sclerosis. Clones were sequenced by immunoSEQ multiplex PCR, and TCRdb holds only the in-frame ones, with some missing. Of more than 45,000 clones listed, approximately 90% are singletons. The specimen comprised CD4+ T cells from peripheral blood mononuclear cells, sampled after pregnancy. Receptor source: a female donor with multiple sclerosis, enrolled in a pregnancy study.

The J gene is TRBJ1-3, the V gene TRBV14; D remains unclear. Trimming pared 1 base from V and 0 bases from J, leaving 13 bases between. CDR1 SGHDN and CDR2 FVKESK come from the germline V gene. The CDR3 is 17 amino acids. CDR3 nucleotide sequence: TGTGCCAGCAGCCAAGCTAGACTTCCGACCTCTGGAAACACCATATATTTT. This gives the protein CASSQARLPTSGNTIYF.

The rearrangement uses TRBV7-2 and TRBJ2-7; possible D gene TRBD2, 5 bases. In germline, CDR1 is SGHTA, CDR2 FQGNSA. This CDR3 has 12 residues. The V end was cut by 4 bases, the J end by 3 bases, with 7 bases between. CDR3 sequence reads: CASSSGIYEQYF. CDR3 coding DNA: TGTGCCAGCAGCTCGGGGATCTACGAGCAGTACTTC.

This sequence joins TRBV4-2 and TRBJ1-6, with unresolved D. Germline-derived CDR1 and CDR2 are LGHNA and YNFKEQ. V was trimmed by 0 bases and J by 5 bases, leaving 5 bases between them. The CDR3 is made up of 14 amino acids. The DNA for the CDR3 is TGTGCCAGCAGCCAAGAGAGGGATAATTCACCCCTCCACTTT. As protein: CASSQERDNSPLHF.

The chain has TRBV6-5 and TRBJ2-1; weak D call: TRBD1 (6 bases). V lost 6 bases, J lost 6 bases, and 15 bases lay in between. CDR3 length: 14 residues. Germline V gives CDR1 MNHEY, CDR2 SVGAGI. DNA for the CDR3: TGTGCCAGCAGCCAAGCAGCCAGGGGCAATGAGCAGTTCTTC. Its protein is CASSQAARGNEQFF.

Worth noting for this clone: Germline and junction disagree at one end, which may indicate a read error. The chain employs TRBV11-2 and TRBJ2-7; 11 nucleotides agree with TRBD2. The germline gives CDR1 SGHAT, CDR2 FQNNGV. The CDR3 runs to 14 residues. The CDR3 reads CASSPQYGLAGKLF. CDR3 DNA: TGTGCCAGCAGCCCCCAATACGGACTAGCGGGTAAACTCTTC.

This clone was observed once. The rearrangement uses TRBV19 and TRBJ1-5; unclear D gene. Germline-derived CDR1 and CDR2 are LNHDA and SQIVND (reference sequence). This CDR3 comprises 14 residues. V was cut by 7 bases and J by 0 bases, with 10 bases left in between. The CDR3, as DNA: TGTGCCAGTACGCCCGGGTATAGCAATCAGCCCCAGCATTTT. Its protein product is CASTPGYSNQPQHF. Full variable domain (remainder filled in from reference TRBV19 and TRBJ1-5): DGGITQSPKYLFRKEGQNVTLSCEQNLNHDAMYWYRQDPGQGLRLIYYSQIVNDFQKGDIAEGYSVSREKKESFPLTVTSAQKNPTAFYLCASTPGYSNQPQHFGDGTRLSIL.

The chain carries TRBV27 and TRBJ1-1, with 8 bases fitting TRBD1. Germline V gene lookup returns CDR1 MNHEY and CDR2 SMNVEV (reference sequence). V shed 3 bases, J shed 6 bases, and the junction held 6 bases outside the gene matches. The CDR3 spans 14 residues. CDR3 protein: CASSFTGGYAEAFF. In nucleotides, the CDR3 is TGTGCCAGCAGTTTTACAGGGGGGTATGCTGAAGCTTTCTTT.

This clone was counted a few times. The CDR3 coding sequence is TGCGCCAGCAGGCCGACGGGACACATCACAGAGACCCAGTACTTC. This encodes CASRPTGHITETQYF. The rearrangement joins TRBV5-1 to TRBJ2-5; D is possibly TRBD1 (6 bases). The germline gives CDR1 SGHRS, CDR2 YFSETQ. V was clipped by 5 bases and J by 4 bases, with 18 bases between them. The CDR3 has 15 residues.

The chain recombines TRBV19 with TRBJ2-5; maybe TRBD1 (5 bases). Between the trimmed V and J ends, which lost 6 bases and 3 bases, there was a span of 17 bases. Per the germline V gene, CDR1 is LNHDA and CDR2 is SQIVND (reference sequence). CDR3 size: 15 residues. In DNA form, the CDR3 reads TGTGCCAGTAGCCCCAAGGGGCTAAAGGAAGAGACCCAGTACTTC. Its protein is CASSPKGLKEETQYF.

The J gene is TRBJ1-5, the V gene TRBV19; D ambiguous. V shed 3 bases and J shed 6 bases, with 15 bases lying between them. From germline, CDR1 is LNHDA and CDR2 SQIVND (reference sequence). The CDR3 is made up of 15 amino acids. CDR3 DNA sequence: TGTGCCAGTAGTATCTACCCAAGCTCCCCTCAGCCCCAGCATTTT. Protein product: CASSIYPSSPQPQHF.

This rearrangement joins TRBV7-2 to TRBJ2-5; D is possibly TRBD1 (6 bases). Germline loops: CDR1 SGHTA, CDR2 FQGNSA. Trimming pared 2 bases from V and 9 bases from J, leaving 16 bases between. CDR3 size: 14 residues. This chain's CDR3 is CASSLRGQRVAQYF. Here the CDR3 DNA reads TGTGCCAGCAGCTTAAGGGGACAAAGGGTGGCCCAGTACTTC. The full variable domain, with the rest looked up from reference TRBV7-2 and TRBJ2-5, is GAGVSQSPSNKVTEKGKDVELRCDPISGHTALYWYRQSLGQGLEFLIYFQGNSAPDKSGLPSDRFSAERTGGSVSTLTIQRTQQEDSAVYLCASSLRGQRVAQYFGPGTRLLVL.

This CDR3 is CASSAAGTGANTGELFF. The CDR3, as DNA: TGTGCCAGCAGCGCAGCCGGGACAGGGGCGAACACCGGGGAGCTGTTTTTT. The J gene is TRBJ2-2, the V gene TRBV2, with 10 bases lining up with TRBD1. With V trimmed by 6 bases and J by 0 bases, 7 bases remained unmatched. Per the germline V gene, CDR1 is SNHLY and CDR2 is FYNNEI. This CDR3 spans 17 amino acids.

This clone is a singleton in its sample. Its ends do not fully match the called genes, so a read error is possible. The chain carries TRBV2 and TRBJ2-7; D gene uncertain. From germline, CDR1 is SNHLY and CDR2 FYNNEI. CDR3 length: 11 amino acids. The chain's CDR3 is CASSEDGEQYF. CDR3 coding DNA: TGTGCCAGCAGCGAAGACGGGGAGCAGTACTTC.

The genes are TRBV9 and TRBJ2-7, with 9 nucleotides matching TRBD2. The CDR3 totals 15 residues. V lost 0 bases and J lost 1; bases outside the gene matches: 2. Germline-derived CDR1 and CDR2 are SGDLS and YYNGEE. As DNA, the CDR3 is TGTGCCAGCAGCGTAGGCCTAGCGGGGTCCTACGAGCAGTACTTC. This translates into CASSVGLAGSYEQYF.

The chain couples TRBV9 to TRBJ2-1; TRBD2 might be the D (5 bases). The germline V gene encodes CDR1 SGDLS and CDR2 YYNGEE. The CDR3 covers 12 residues. The V gene lost 0 bases and the J gene lost 9 bases, with 7 bases spanning the gap. The CDR3 DNA reads TGTGCCAGCAGCGTAGATGAGGGTGAGCAGTTCTTC. As protein: CASSVDEGEQFF.

The chain combines TRBV7-3 with TRBJ2-3; possibly TRBD1 for D (6 bases). V was pared by 2 bases and J by 5 bases, with 14 bases between. Germline values: CDR1 SGHTA, CDR2 FQGTGA. The CDR3 contains 15 residues. The CDR3 nucleotides are TGTGCCAGCAGCTTAGGTCCGGGCAGGGGAGATACGCAGTATTTT. Translating it yields CASSLGPGRGDTQYF.

CDR3 residues: CASSLRSGLGNTGELFF. Here the CDR3 DNA reads TGTGCCAGCAGCTTACGCTCGGGACTAGGAAACACCGGGGAGCTGTTTTTT. The V gene is TRBV7-3, the J gene TRBJ2-2; TRBD2 matches 8 bases. The V gene end was trimmed by 2 bases and the J gene end by 2 bases; junction bases not matched to a gene: 7. The CDR3 covers 17 residues. CDR1 and CDR2 (germline): SGHTA, FQGTGA. Filled out from reference TRBV7-3 and TRBJ2-2, the complete variable domain reads GAGVSQTPSNKVTEKGKYVELRCDPISGHTALYWYRQSLGQGPEFLIYFQGTGAADDSGLPNDRFFAVRPEGSVSTLKIQRTERGDSAVYLCASSLRSGLGNTGELFFGEGSRLTVL.